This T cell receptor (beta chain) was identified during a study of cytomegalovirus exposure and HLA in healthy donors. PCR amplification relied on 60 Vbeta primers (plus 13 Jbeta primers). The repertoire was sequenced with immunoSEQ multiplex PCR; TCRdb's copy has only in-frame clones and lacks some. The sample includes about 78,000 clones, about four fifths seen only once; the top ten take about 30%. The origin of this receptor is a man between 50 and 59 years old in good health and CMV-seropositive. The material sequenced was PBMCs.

The CDR3 loop reads CASSPRFGTASTDTQYF. Here the CDR3 DNA reads TGTGCCAGCTCACCACGGTTTGGGACTGCTAGCACAGATACGCAGTATTTT. The V and J genes are TRBV18 and TRBJ2-3, with a weak D call TRBD2 (6 bases). V shed 1 base and J shed 0 bases, with 14 bases lying between them. There are 17 residues in the CDR3. Per germline, CDR1 KGHSH and CDR2 LQKENI.